The rows below give T cell receptor beta chains drawn from one sample of a study of T cells in Graves' hyperthyroidism and ophthalmopathy. TCRdb reanalysed the multiplex PCR reads using MiXCR and keeps one entry per CDR3 protein. The data contain a few hundred thousand distinct CDR3 sequences, approximately 15% of them seen just once; the ten biggest clones take up about 7%. The specimen was blood. These receptors originate from a woman aged 30 to 39 with Graves' hyperthyroidism. The CDR3 runs from the conserved cysteine through the conserved F or W. Each record gives: J gene, V gene, clone size, D gene, CDR3 DNA, CDR3 protein. D genes are given only for firm matches. Clone sizes are given selectively: once, few, many, or a class where the clone is expanded.

j_call: TRBJ2-1; v_call: TRBV5-1; clone_size: many; d_call: TRBD2; cdr3_nt: TGCGCCAGCAGCTTACTAGGTGCGGGAGGCTCTAATGAGCAGTTCTTC; cdr3_aa: CASSLLGAGGSNEQFF
j_call: TRBJ1-3; v_call: TRBV5-1; clone_size: NA; d_call: NA; cdr3_nt: TGCGCCAGCAGCCATGCGGGGGGGACAACTGGAAACACCATATATTTT; cdr3_aa: CASSHAGGTTGNTIYF
j_call: TRBJ1-5; v_call: TRBV20-1; clone_size: few; d_call: TRBD1; cdr3_nt: TGCAGTGCTAGACGACAGGGTATAGGGAATCAGCCCCAGCATTTT; cdr3_aa: CSARRQGIGNQPQHF
j_call: TRBJ2-1; v_call: TRBV29-1; clone_size: NA; d_call: TRBD1; cdr3_nt: TGCAGCGTTGGGACAGGGCTCTATGAGCAGTTCTTC; cdr3_aa: CSVGTGLYEQFF
j_call: TRBJ2-1; v_call: TRBV5-1; clone_size: many; d_call: NA; cdr3_nt: TGCGCCAGCAGAACCGGGACCTTGGTTTGGGAGCAGTTCTTC; cdr3_aa: CASRTGTLVWEQFF
j_call: TRBJ1-2; v_call: TRBV29-1; clone_size: few; d_call: NA; cdr3_nt: TGCAGCGTTGCTATAGGGGATAACTATGGCTACACCTTC; cdr3_aa: CSVAIGDNYGYTF
j_call: TRBJ2-1; v_call: TRBV24-1; clone_size: many; d_call: NA; cdr3_nt: TGTGCCACCAGTGATTTCGTCGGCCACGACTACAATGAGCAGTTCTTC; cdr3_aa: CATSDFVGHDYNEQFF
j_call: TRBJ1-5; v_call: TRBV7-6; clone_size: few; d_call: TRBD1; cdr3_nt: TGTGCCAGCAGCATCCGGGACAGAACTTATAGCAATCAGCCCCAGCATTTT; cdr3_aa: CASSIRDRTYSNQPQHF
j_call: TRBJ2-7; v_call: TRBV2; clone_size: many; d_call: NA; cdr3_nt: TGTGCCAGCAGGGAGGTTTCTGCGGGACCCTACGAGCAGTACTTC; cdr3_aa: CASREVSAGPYEQYF
j_call: TRBJ2-7; v_call: TRBV6-2/TRBV6-3; clone_size: NA; d_call: TRBD2; cdr3_nt: TGTGCCAGCAGTTACCGCCTGGGACTAATTATCTACGAGCAGTACTTC; cdr3_aa: CASSYRLGLIIYEQYF
j_call: TRBJ1-4; v_call: TRBV27; clone_size: few; d_call: TRBD1; cdr3_nt: TGTGCCAGCAGTTCAGGGGGTGAAAAACTGTTTTTT; cdr3_aa: CASSSGGEKLFF
j_call: TRBJ2-7; v_call: TRBV12-5; clone_size: NA; d_call: NA; cdr3_nt: TGTGCTAGTGGTTTGGTACCCCCCGGGACCGAGCAGTACTTC; cdr3_aa: CASGLVPPGTEQYF
j_call: TRBJ2-7; v_call: TRBV3-2; clone_size: few; d_call: NA; cdr3_nt: TGTGCCAGCAGCCAAGATGGGCCGGGGAGGAGCTCCTACGAGCAGTACTTC; cdr3_aa: CASSQDGPGRSSYEQYF
j_call: TRBJ2-1; v_call: TRBV10-3; clone_size: NA; d_call: TRBD1; cdr3_nt: TGTGCCATCAGTGAATGGACAGGGGGCGCATTCGACAATGAGCAGTTCTTC; cdr3_aa: CAISEWTGGAFDNEQFF
j_call: TRBJ1-4; v_call: TRBV7-9; clone_size: NA; d_call: TRBD1; cdr3_nt: TGTGCCAGCAGCTTAGGGGACAGGGGACCAAAACTGTTTTTT; cdr3_aa: CASSLGDRGPKLFF
j_call: TRBJ1-2; v_call: TRBV6-6; clone_size: few; d_call: NA; cdr3_nt: TGTGCCAGCAGTTACGGGGGCCGAGGGCAGAGGTTGGGGGCTGGCTACACCTTC; cdr3_aa: CASSYGGRGQRLGAGYTF
j_call: TRBJ2-7; v_call: TRBV4-1; clone_size: NA; d_call: NA; cdr3_nt: TGCGCCAGCAGCCAAGATGGGGGCGGTAGCTCCTACGAGCAGTACTTC; cdr3_aa: CASSQDGGGSSYEQYF
j_call: TRBJ2-7; v_call: TRBV20-1; clone_size: many; d_call: TRBD1; cdr3_nt: TGCAGTGCCCCGGGACAGGCGGCCTACGAGCAGTACTTC; cdr3_aa: CSAPGQAAYEQYF
j_call: TRBJ2-7; v_call: TRBV24-1; clone_size: few; d_call: TRBD2; cdr3_nt: TGTGCCACCAGTGCTGCGGGAGGCGAGCAGTACTTC; cdr3_aa: CATSAAGGEQYF
j_call: TRBJ2-4; v_call: TRBV6-1; clone_size: NA; d_call: NA; cdr3_nt: TGTGCCAGCAGTCCCGACTTCCTTTTAGCCAAAAACATTCAGTACTTC; cdr3_aa: CASSPDFLLAKNIQYF
j_call: TRBJ1-1; v_call: TRBV7-2; clone_size: many; d_call: NA; cdr3_nt: TGTGCCAGCAGCATAAAAGGGGGTGGGGAAGCTTTCTTT; cdr3_aa: CASSIKGGGEAFF
j_call: TRBJ2-7; v_call: TRBV7-2; clone_size: many; d_call: NA; cdr3_nt: TGTGCCAGCAGCTTAGACTACCCATCGAGCTCCTACGAGCAGTACTTC; cdr3_aa: CASSLDYPSSSYEQYF
j_call: TRBJ2-1; v_call: TRBV12-3/TRBV12-4; clone_size: NA; d_call: TRBD2; cdr3_nt: TGTGCCAGCAGTGAAAGGACTAGCGGGGTACTTAATGAGCAGTTCTTC; cdr3_aa: CASSERTSGVLNEQFF
j_call: TRBJ2-3; v_call: TRBV7-8; clone_size: many; d_call: NA; cdr3_nt: TGTGCCAGCAGCTTAGCGCCGGTAACAGATACGCAGTATTTT; cdr3_aa: CASSLAPVTDTQYF
j_call: TRBJ2-2; v_call: TRBV6-2/TRBV6-3; clone_size: few; d_call: NA; cdr3_nt: TGTGCCAGCAGAGACCCACGGTACGAGCTGTTTTTT; cdr3_aa: CASRDPRYELFF
j_call: TRBJ2-1; v_call: TRBV20-1; clone_size: few; d_call: TRBD1; cdr3_nt: TGCAGTGCTATGAACACCGGGACAGCCTACAATGAGCAGTTCTTC; cdr3_aa: CSAMNTGTAYNEQFF
j_call: TRBJ2-1; v_call: TRBV27; clone_size: NA; d_call: TRBD2; cdr3_nt: TGTGCCAGCAGTCACGGGGGAGGGAGCTACAATGAGCAGTTCTTC; cdr3_aa: CASSHGGGSYNEQFF
j_call: TRBJ2-4; v_call: TRBV29-1; clone_size: few; d_call: TRBD2; cdr3_nt: TGCAGCGTTTCTAGCGGCGTGGGCAAAAACATTCAGTACTTC; cdr3_aa: CSVSSGVGKNIQYF
j_call: TRBJ1-1; v_call: TRBV6-1; clone_size: many; d_call: NA; cdr3_nt: TGTGCCAGCAGTCCAACAGGGTACCTCTCCGTAGCTTTCTTT; cdr3_aa: CASSPTGYLSVAFF
j_call: TRBJ1-1; v_call: TRBV3-1; clone_size: many; d_call: NA; cdr3_nt: TGTGCCAGCAGCCAAGCTGGGCAGCAGAACACTGAAGCTTTCTTT; cdr3_aa: CASSQAGQQNTEAFF
j_call: TRBJ2-3; v_call: TRBV12-3/TRBV12-4; clone_size: many; d_call: NA; cdr3_nt: TGTGCCAGCAGTCCCGCCCCACCGGGACCCATGACCAATACAGATACGCAGTATTTT; cdr3_aa: CASSPAPPGPMTNTDTQYF
j_call: TRBJ2-3; v_call: TRBV12-3/TRBV12-4; clone_size: many; d_call: TRBD1; cdr3_nt: TGTGCCAGCAGTTTGGTCGACAGGGCGGCAGATACGCAGTATTTT; cdr3_aa: CASSLVDRAADTQYF
j_call: TRBJ2-1; v_call: TRBV7-2; clone_size: many; d_call: NA; cdr3_nt: TGTGCCAGCAGCTTAGCTAACAGACTGTCCAATGAGCAGTTCTTC; cdr3_aa: CASSLANRLSNEQFF
j_call: TRBJ2-7; v_call: TRBV29-1; clone_size: few; d_call: NA; cdr3_nt: TGCAGCGTTTTCGGGGGTTACGAGCAGTACTTC; cdr3_aa: CSVFGGYEQYF
j_call: TRBJ1-5; v_call: TRBV27; clone_size: few; d_call: NA; cdr3_nt: TGTGCCAGCAGTGTACAGGTCAATCAGCCCCAGCATTTT; cdr3_aa: CASSVQVNQPQHF
j_call: TRBJ2-3; v_call: TRBV5-1; clone_size: many; d_call: TRBD2; cdr3_nt: TGTGCCAGCAGCTTAGGGACTAGCGGGAGCACAGATACGCAGTATTTT; cdr3_aa: CASSLGTSGSTDTQYF
j_call: TRBJ2-5; v_call: TRBV29-1; clone_size: NA; d_call: TRBD1; cdr3_nt: TGCAGCGTGCACACAGGGGTAGAGACCCAGTACTTC; cdr3_aa: CSVHTGVETQYF
j_call: TRBJ2-3; v_call: TRBV7-2; clone_size: many; d_call: NA; cdr3_nt: TGTGCCAGCAGCTTAGACAGGGCGGCAGATACGCAGTATTTT; cdr3_aa: CASSLDRAADTQYF
j_call: TRBJ2-3; v_call: TRBV27; clone_size: few; d_call: TRBD1; cdr3_nt: TGTGCCAGCCGGGACAGGGGGCGCTTGTCGCAGTATTTT; cdr3_aa: CASRDRGRLSQYF
j_call: TRBJ2-1; v_call: TRBV11-2; clone_size: many; d_call: TRBD2; cdr3_nt: TGTGCCAGCAGCTCACTAGCGGGAGGGCCAGGTGAGCAGTTCTTC; cdr3_aa: CASSSLAGGPGEQFF
j_call: TRBJ2-7; v_call: TRBV6-2/TRBV6-3; clone_size: few; d_call: TRBD1; cdr3_nt: TGTGCCAGCAGTTACACAGGGGCCTACGAGCAGTACTTC; cdr3_aa: CASSYTGAYEQYF
j_call: TRBJ2-7; v_call: TRBV4-3; clone_size: few; d_call: NA; cdr3_nt: TGCGCCAGCAGCCAAGGACTCCTCCCCTACGAGCAGTACTTC; cdr3_aa: CASSQGLLPYEQYF